This T cell receptor beta chain was retrieved from a study of T-cell memory formation after mild COVID-19 (dated by TCRdb to 2020 to 2022). About the investigation overall: TCR sequence clusters from the two donors were found to be largely donor specific. Two young, previously healthy adult volunteers, one female and one male, were included in the cohort. Longitudinal TCRalpha and TCRbeta repertoire sequencing tracked T-cell clones expanding and contracting after mild COVID-19 in a couple of donors. Broader findings and caveats from the paper: Balanced CD4/CD8 phenotypes were observed for clones contracting from day 15 to 85, whereas a bias towards CD4+ was observed for a second wave of clones expanding from day 15 to 37. Contracting CD4+ clones were located mainly in the CM and EM memory subsets, whereas CD8+ clones were found to be enriched in EMRA. Some responding clones were detected in pre-infection memory, which suggested that pre-existing cross-reactive memory T cells had joined the SARS-CoV-2 response. SARS-CoV-2 specificity of the second-wave clones peaking on day 37 was not confirmed. The study covered only a couple of mild cases, and larger cohorts including severe cases with pre-infection samples were considered necessary.

To note about this clonotype: The specificity of this receptor is unknown. Per-base qualities were not stored, and no clone one base away is much larger.

The CDR3 measures 14 amino acids from cysteine to phenylalanine. Only CDR3 DNA remains: 42 bases, in frame from the first base. Unmatched junction bases come to 2, with V trimmed by 6 bases and J by 2 bases. CDR1 is given as SNHLY and CDR2 as FYNNEI, both from the germline V gene. PBMCs were isolated by Ficoll-Paque density gradient centrifugation. Sequencing was performed on an Illumina NovaSeq 6000. cDNA libraries for TCRalpha and TCRbeta were prepared by 5'RACE using constant-segment primers, with sample barcodes and unique molecular identifiers added. Trizol reagent was used to extract RNA from every sample. The libraries were amplified in two PCR steps, and the second step added a second sample barcode and Illumina TruSeq adapters. The libraries were sequenced on an Illumina NovaSeq using 2 x 150 bp paired-end reads. The study's processing was this. With migec v1.2.7, reads were demultiplexed and then collapsed into UMI-guided consensus sequences. With mixcr v2.1.11, UMI consensuses were aligned to TRA and TRB V and J templates and assembled into clonotypes. Expanded or contracted clonotypes were those called significant by both edgeR and NoisET, with noise models trained on biological replicates. For edgeR calls, a false discovery rate-adjusted p below 0.01 and a log2 fold-change threshold of 1 were applied. As an exploratory analysis of dynamics, PCA with hierarchical clustering was applied to max-normalized trajectories of the 1000 most abundant clonotypes. The CD4 or CD8 phenotype of responding clones was assigned using the separately sequenced CD4+ and CD8+ repertoires. The raw public data were reprocessed by TCRdb itself: fastp quality trimming at Q25, MiXCR clonotype calling, in-frame beta chains only. Identical CDR3 protein sequences are pooled into one entry, listed with their most common genes and DNA. TCRdb, not the authors, supplied the V and J calls. In all, the sample holds just over 150,000 distinct CDR3 sequences, and around a third of those were seen once. Around 12% of the sample is held by the ten biggest clonotypes.

This TCR was sampled from an adult woman who had mild COVID-19 (a few samples of this study predate the infection). The sample titles of this study are shuffled in the database, so cell type and time point are left out; the donor was told from shared clones. Sequenced sample: PBMCs or a T cell subset sorted from them (not recorded which). The rearrangement joined TRBV2 to TRBJ2-3; TRBD2 lines up with 10 middle nucleotides. CDR3 sequence: CASRSGGATDTQYF. The DNA sequence reads TGTGCCAGCAGGAGCGGGGGGGCCACAGATACGCAGTATTTT. This CDR3, with the reference TRBV2 and TRBJ2-3 proteins standing in past its ends, gives the full variable domain EPEVTQTPSHQVTQMGQEVILRCVPISNHLYFYWYRQILGQKVEFLVSFYNNEISEKSEIFDDQFSVERPDGSNFTLKIRSTKLEDSAMYFCASRSGGATDTQYFGPGTRLTVL.